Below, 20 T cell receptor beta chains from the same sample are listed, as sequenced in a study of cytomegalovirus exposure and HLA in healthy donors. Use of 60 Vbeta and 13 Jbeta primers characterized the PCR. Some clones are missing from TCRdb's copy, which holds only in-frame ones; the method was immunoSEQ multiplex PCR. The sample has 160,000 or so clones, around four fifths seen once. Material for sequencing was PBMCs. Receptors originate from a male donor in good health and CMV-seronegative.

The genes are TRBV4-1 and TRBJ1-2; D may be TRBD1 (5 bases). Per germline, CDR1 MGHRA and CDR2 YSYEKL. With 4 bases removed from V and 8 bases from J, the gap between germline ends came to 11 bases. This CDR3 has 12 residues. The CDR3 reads CASSRSGVGYTF. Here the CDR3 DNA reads TGCGCCAGCAGCCGGTCGGGGGTGGGCTACACCTTC.

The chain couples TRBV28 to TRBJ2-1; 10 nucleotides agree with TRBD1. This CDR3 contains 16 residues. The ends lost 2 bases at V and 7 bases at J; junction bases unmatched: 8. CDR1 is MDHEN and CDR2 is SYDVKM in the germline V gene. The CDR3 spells CASSLHLGQGENEQFF. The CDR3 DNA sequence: TGTGCCAGCAGTTTACATTTAGGACAGGGGGAAAATGAGCAGTTCTTC.

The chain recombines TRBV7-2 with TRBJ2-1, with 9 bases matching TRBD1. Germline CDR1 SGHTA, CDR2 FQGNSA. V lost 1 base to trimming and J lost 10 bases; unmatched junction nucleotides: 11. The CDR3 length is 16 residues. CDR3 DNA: TGTGCCAGCAGCTTAGACGGGACAGGGTCTTCGGGCGAGCAGTTCTTC. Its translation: CASSLDGTGSSGEQFF.

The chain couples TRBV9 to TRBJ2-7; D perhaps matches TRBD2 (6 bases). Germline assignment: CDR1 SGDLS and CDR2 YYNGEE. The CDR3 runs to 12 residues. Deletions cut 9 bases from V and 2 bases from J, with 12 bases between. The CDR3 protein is CATGGLTYEQYF. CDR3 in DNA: TGTGCCACCGGGGGTTTGACCTACGAGCAGTACTTC.

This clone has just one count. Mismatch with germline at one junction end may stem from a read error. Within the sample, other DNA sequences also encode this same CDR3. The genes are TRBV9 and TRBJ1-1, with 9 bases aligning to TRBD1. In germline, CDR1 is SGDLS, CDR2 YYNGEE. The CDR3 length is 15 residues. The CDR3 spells CASSPEQGARTEAFF. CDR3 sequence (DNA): TGTGCCAGCAGCCCTGAACAGGGGGCGCGGACTGAAGCCTTCTTT.

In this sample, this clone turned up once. This CDR3 is CASSAGDREETQYF. The CDR3 DNA reads TGTGCCAGCAGTGCGGGGGACAGGGAAGAGACCCAGTACTTC. The V gene is TRBV2, the J gene TRBJ2-5, with 9 bases lining up with TRBD1. The germline V gene has CDR1 SNHLY and CDR2 FYNNEI. The J segment lost 3 bases and the V segment lost 4 bases, leaving 3 bases of the junction unmatched. CDR3 length: 14 residues.

CDR3 DNA sequence: TGTGCCAGCACCGGACAGGCGAACACTGAAGCTTTCTTT. Amino acids: CASTGQANTEAFF. V is TRBV27 and J is TRBJ1-1; 7 positions agree with TRBD1. The CDR3 sequence is 13 residues long. Germline V gene data show CDR1 as MNHEY and CDR2 as SMNVEV (reference sequence). V was pared by 7 bases and J by 1 base, with 3 bases of the junction left unmatched.

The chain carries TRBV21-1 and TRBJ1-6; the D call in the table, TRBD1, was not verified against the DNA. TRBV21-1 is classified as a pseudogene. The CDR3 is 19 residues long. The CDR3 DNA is TGTGCCAGCAGCCCCAGGACAAGGCTGTTCGGCTCCTATAATTCACCCCTCCACTTT. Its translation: CASSPRTRLFGSYNSPLHF.

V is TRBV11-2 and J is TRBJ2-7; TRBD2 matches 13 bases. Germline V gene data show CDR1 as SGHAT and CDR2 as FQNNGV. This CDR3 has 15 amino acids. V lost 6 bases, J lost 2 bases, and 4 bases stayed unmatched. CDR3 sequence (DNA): TGTGCCAGCAGTAGACTAGCGGGAGGACCCTACGAGCAGTACTTC. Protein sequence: CASSRLAGGPYEQYF.

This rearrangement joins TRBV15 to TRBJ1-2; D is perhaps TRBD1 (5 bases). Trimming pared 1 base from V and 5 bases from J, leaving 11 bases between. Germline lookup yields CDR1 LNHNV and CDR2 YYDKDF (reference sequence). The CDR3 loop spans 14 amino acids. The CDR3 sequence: CATSRARVGYGYTF. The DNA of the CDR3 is TGTGCCACCAGCAGAGCCAGGGTCGGGTATGGCTACACCTTC.

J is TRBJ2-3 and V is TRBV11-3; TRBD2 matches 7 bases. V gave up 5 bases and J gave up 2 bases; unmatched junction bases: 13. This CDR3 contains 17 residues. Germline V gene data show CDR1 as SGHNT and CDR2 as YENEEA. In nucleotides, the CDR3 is TGTGCCAGCAGCCGGAGGACGACGGGAGGTCCCACAGATACGCAGTATTTT. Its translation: CASSRRTTGGPTDTQYF.

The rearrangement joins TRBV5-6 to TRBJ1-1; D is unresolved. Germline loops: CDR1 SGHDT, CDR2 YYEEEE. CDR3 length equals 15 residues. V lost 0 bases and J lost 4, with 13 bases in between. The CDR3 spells CASSLVSGYGTEAFF. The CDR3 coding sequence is TGTGCCAGCAGCTTGGTATCCGGGTATGGCACTGAAGCTTTCTTT.

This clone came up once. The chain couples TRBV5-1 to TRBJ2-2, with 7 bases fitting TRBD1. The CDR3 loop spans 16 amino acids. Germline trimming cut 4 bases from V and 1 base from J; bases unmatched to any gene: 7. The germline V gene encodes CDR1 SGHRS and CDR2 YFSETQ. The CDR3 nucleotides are TGCGCCAGCAGCCCGACAGGGTTAAGGAACACCGGGGAGCTGTTTTTT. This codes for CASSPTGLRNTGELFF. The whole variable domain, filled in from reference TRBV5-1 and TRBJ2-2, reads KAGVTQTPRYLIKTRGQQVTLSCSPISGHRSVSWYQQTPGQGLQFLFEYFSETQRNKGNFPGRFSGRQFSNSRSEMNVSTLELGDSALYLCASSPTGLRNTGELFFGEGSRLTVL.

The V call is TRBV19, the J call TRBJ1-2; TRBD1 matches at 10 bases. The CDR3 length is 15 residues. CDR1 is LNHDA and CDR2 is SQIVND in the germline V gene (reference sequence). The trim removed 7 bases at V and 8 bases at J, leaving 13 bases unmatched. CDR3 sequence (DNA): TGTGCCAGTATTCGGTTGGGACAGGGGTATGGCGGCTACACCTTC. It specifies CASIRLGQGYGGYTF. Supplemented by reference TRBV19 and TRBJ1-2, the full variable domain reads DGGITQSPKYLFRKEGQNVTLSCEQNLNHDAMYWYRQDPGQGLRLIYYSQIVNDFQKGDIAEGYSVSREKKESFPLTVTSAQKNPTAFYLCASIRLGQGYGGYTFGSGTRLTVV.

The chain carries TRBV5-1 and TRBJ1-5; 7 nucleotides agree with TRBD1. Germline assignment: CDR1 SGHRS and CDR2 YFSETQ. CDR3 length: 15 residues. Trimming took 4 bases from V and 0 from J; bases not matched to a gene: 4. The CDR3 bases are TGCGCCAGCAGCCCAGGACAGGCTAGCAATCAGCCCCAGCATTTT. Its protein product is CASSPGQASNQPQHF.

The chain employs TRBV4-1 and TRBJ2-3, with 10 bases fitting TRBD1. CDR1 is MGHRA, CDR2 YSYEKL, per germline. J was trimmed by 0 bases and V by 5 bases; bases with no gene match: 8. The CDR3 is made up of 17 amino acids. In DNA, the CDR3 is TGCGCCAGCAGCTTCCGACAGGGGGCACTAAGCACAGATACGCAGTATTTT. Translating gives CASSFRQGALSTDTQYF.

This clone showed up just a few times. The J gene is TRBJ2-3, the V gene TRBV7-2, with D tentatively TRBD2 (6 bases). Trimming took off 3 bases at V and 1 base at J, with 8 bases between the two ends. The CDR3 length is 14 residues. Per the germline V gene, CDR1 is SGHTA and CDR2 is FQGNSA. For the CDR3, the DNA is TGTGCCAGCAGCTTTCCGGGGGGCACAGATACGCAGTATTTT. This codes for CASSFPGGTDTQYF. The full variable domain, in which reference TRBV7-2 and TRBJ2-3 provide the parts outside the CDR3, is GAGVSQSPSNKVTEKGKDVELRCDPISGHTALYWYRQSLGQGLEFLIYFQGNSAPDKSGLPSDRFSAERTGGSVSTLTIQRTQQEDSAVYLCASSFPGGTDTQYFGPGTRLTVL.

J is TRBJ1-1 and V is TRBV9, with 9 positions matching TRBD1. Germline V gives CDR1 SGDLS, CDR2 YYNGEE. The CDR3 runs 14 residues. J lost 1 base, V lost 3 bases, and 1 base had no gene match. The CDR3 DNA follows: TGTGCCAGCAGCGCGACAGGGGGGAACACTGAAGCTTTCTTT. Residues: CASSATGGNTEAFF.

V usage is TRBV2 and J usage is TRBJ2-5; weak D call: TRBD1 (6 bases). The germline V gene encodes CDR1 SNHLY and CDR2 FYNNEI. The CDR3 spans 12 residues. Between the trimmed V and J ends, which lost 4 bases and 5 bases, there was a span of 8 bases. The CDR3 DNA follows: TGTGCCAGCAGTGGGGGGCTGGAGACCCAGTACTTC. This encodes CASSGGLETQYF. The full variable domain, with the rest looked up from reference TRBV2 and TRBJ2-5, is EPEVTQTPSHQVTQMGQEVILRCVPISNHLYFYWYRQILGQKVEFLVSFYNNEISEKSEIFDDQFSVERPDGSNFTLKIRSTKLEDSAMYFCASSGGLETQYFGPGTRLLVL.

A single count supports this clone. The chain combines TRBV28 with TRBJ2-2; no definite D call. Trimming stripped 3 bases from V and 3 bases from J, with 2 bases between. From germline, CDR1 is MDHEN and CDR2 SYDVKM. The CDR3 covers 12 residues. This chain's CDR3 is CASSFYTGELFF. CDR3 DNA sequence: TGTGCCAGCAGTTTCTACACCGGGGAGCTGTTTTTT.